The rows below give T cell receptor beta chains drawn from one sample of a study of T-cell reconstitution after alpha-beta-depleted transplantation in children. TCRdb called the PCR reads again in MiXCR, with one record for every CDR3 protein. The table has 250,000 to 400,000 distinct CDR3 sequences, around 20% seen once. The starting material was PBMCs, mostly from graft donor cells, obtained 180 days after TCRalphabeta/CD19-depleted stem cell transplant. These receptors all stem from a male patient aged 5 to 17 who had a stem cell transplant for acute lymphoblastic leukemia, so the T cells may come from the graft donor. Each CDR3 is given with its conserved first and last residue. D genes are given only for firm matches. Expanded clones get a size class; other rows say once, few or many, or leave the size out.

v_gene,j_gene,abundance,d_gene,CDR3aa,CDR3nt
TRBV20-1,TRBJ2-7,-,TRBD2,CSASRLAGANEQYF,TGCAGTGCTAGCCGACTAGCGGGAGCCAACGAGCAGTACTTC
TRBV7-9,TRBJ2-7,-,-,CASSPLRGYEQYF,TGTGCCAGCAGCCCCCTCCGTGGCTACGAGCAGTACTTC
TRBV29-1,TRBJ1-1,few,TRBD1,CSVVDRVTEAFF,TGCAGCGTTGTGGACAGGGTTACTGAAGCTTTCTTT
TRBV7-9,TRBJ2-1,few,TRBD2,CASSSPWTSGRGHEQFF,TGTGCCAGCAGCTCCCCCTGGACTAGCGGGAGGGGGCATGAGCAGTTCTTC
TRBV25-1,TRBJ1-3,-,-,CASSDTSPGNTIYF,TGTGCCAGCAGTGATACATCTCCTGGAAACACCATATATTTT
TRBV6-5,TRBJ1-1,-,-,CASSYLQVAEAFF,TGTGCCAGCAGTTATCTACAGGTAGCTGAAGCTTTCTTT
TRBV29-1,TRBJ2-3,few,TRBD1,CSVEAAAGGCF,TGCAGCGTTGAAGCCGCGGCAGGGGGCTGTTTT
TRBV15,TRBJ1-4,-,-,CATQGGATNEKLFF,TGTGCCACCCAAGGGGGGGCAACTAATGAAAAACTGTTTTTT
TRBV9,TRBJ2-2,-,-,CASSVNFRSPERGGELFF,TGTGCCAGCAGCGTAAATTTTAGGTCCCCGGAGAGGGGCGGGGAGCTGTTTTTT
TRBV15,TRBJ1-2,-,TRBD1,CATSGGTEYGYTF,TGTGCCACCAGCGGAGGGACAGAGTATGGCTACACCTTC
TRBV12-3/TRBV12-4,TRBJ2-1,-,-,CASSLRATKDNEQFF,TGTGCCAGCAGTTTAAGGGCCACTAAAGACAATGAGCAGTTCTTC
TRBV27,TRBJ1-4,-,-,CASSSTVGGEKLFF,TGTGCCAGCAGTTCGACAGTAGGGGGTGAAAAACTGTTTTTT
TRBV5-1,TRBJ2-2,few,-,CASSAGLRNTGELFF,TGCGCCAGCAGCGCGGGACTTAGGAACACCGGGGAGCTGTTTTTT
TRBV5-1,TRBJ2-4,few,TRBD1,CASSLGQGLAKNIQYF,TGCGCCAGCAGCCTGGGACAGGGATTAGCCAAAAACATTCAGTACTTC
TRBV20-1,TRBJ2-3,many,-,CSARTGLYTDTQYF,TGCAGTGCTAGGACAGGCCTCTACACAGATACGCAGTATTTT
TRBV12-3/TRBV12-4,TRBJ2-1,-,TRBD2,CASSLASGSAAYNEQFF,TGTGCCAGCAGTTTGGCTAGCGGGAGTGCCGCGTACAATGAGCAGTTCTTC
TRBV7-3,TRBJ2-1,-,TRBD2,CASSLSGTRGNEQFF,TGTGCCAGCAGCCTCTCCGGGACTAGGGGCAATGAGCAGTTCTTC
TRBV14,TRBJ2-3,-,-,CASSQDLAIDTQYF,TGTGCCAGCAGCCAAGATCTAGCAATAGATACGCAGTATTTT
TRBV5-1,TRBJ2-4,-,-,CASSSGLIAKNIQYF,TGCGCCAGCAGCTCAGGACTGATAGCCAAAAACATTCAGTACTTC
TRBV4-1,TRBJ1-2,-,-,CASSQGGPYGYTF,TGCGCCAGCAGCCAAGGGGGACCCTATGGCTACACCTTC
TRBV15,TRBJ2-7,few,TRBD2,CATSGGLTSNTYEQYF,TGTGCCACCAGCGGCGGGCTGACTAGCAATACCTACGAGCAGTACTTC
TRBV3-1,TRBJ2-5,few,-,CASSQEWGEAQETQYF,TGTGCCAGCAGCCAAGAGTGGGGTGAGGCCCAAGAGACCCAGTACTTC
TRBV20-1,TRBJ2-7,-,-,CSARGGHSYEQYF,TGCAGTGCTAGAGGCGGACACTCCTACGAGCAGTACTTC
TRBV24-1,TRBJ1-5,-,-,CATKGSPTGHSNQPQHF,TGTGCCACGAAGGGGAGCCCCACCGGTCATAGCAATCAGCCCCAGCATTTT
TRBV5-1,TRBJ2-5,-,-,CASSLRFQETQYF,TGCGCCAGCAGCTTACGGTTTCAAGAGACCCAGTACTTC
TRBV29-1,TRBJ2-5,few,TRBD2,CSVDLLAGGGQETQYF,TGCAGCGTTGACCTTCTAGCGGGAGGAGGGCAAGAGACCCAGTACTTC
TRBV5-1,TRBJ2-1,-,TRBD1,CASSPRDRGYNEQFF,TGCGCCAGCAGCCCCCGGGACAGGGGCTACAATGAGCAGTTCTTC
TRBV28,TRBJ2-3,few,TRBD2,CASSSPTAGTRRADTQYF,TGTGCCAGCAGTTCACCCACAGCCGGGACTAGGAGAGCAGATACGCAGTATTTT
TRBV5-8,TRBJ2-2,-,-,CASRLFPGRVTGELFF,TGTGCCAGCAGATTGTTTCCCGGGCGGGTCACCGGGGAGCTGTTTTTT
TRBV11-2,TRBJ2-3,once,-,CASTRSTGPLTDTQYF,TGTGCCAGCACCCGTTCTACCGGGCCCCTCACAGATACGCAGTATTTT
TRBV27,TRBJ2-7,-,-,CASIDRRSSYEQYF,TGTGCCAGCATCGACAGGCGAAGCTCCTACGAGCAGTACTTC
TRBV5-1,TRBJ2-7,-,TRBD1,CASSLPTGASSYEQYF,TGCGCCAGCAGCTTACCAACAGGGGCTAGCTCCTACGAGCAGTACTTC